This TCR beta chain was observed in a study of CXCR3-negative and CXCR3-positive naive CD8 T cells. Points from the study as a whole: Partially decreased CXCR3 expression was recorded after cryopreservation, and fresh PBMCs were used in most assays. Relative to CXCR3-negative naive cells, CXCR3-positive naive cells had more hydrophobic TRB CDR3s.

The CDR3 contains 12 residues. Sorts that each held 250,000 to 300,000 cells were run in triplicate for every CD8+ T cell subset. CD45RO-CCR7+CD27+CD95- defined naive CD8+ T cells. Turning to this clonotype: Its antigen is not identified.

Researchers prepared the TRB cDNA libraries using 5' RACE with UMI labels. TCRdb derives one entry per CDR3 protein from the 5' RACE reads, leaving out DNA. The table lists about 84,000 distinct CDR3 sequences. The sample comprised naive CXCR3+ CD8+ T cells from blood. Subset in this sample: CD45RO-CCR7+CD27+CD95- naive CD8+ T cells expressing CXCR3 (TNR3+). The source of this sequence is a human donor in good health. Some clones in this sample may be carry-over from other donors' samples. This chain connects TRBV12-3 or TRBV12-4 to TRBJ2-7. CDR3 residues: CASSPSYYEQYF.